Listed below are T cell receptor beta chains from one sample, sequenced in a study of blood T cell repertoires in COVID-19. Using immunoSEQ multiplex PCR, the repertoire was profiled, and TCRdb retains in-frame clones only, with some absent. The sample includes under 200,000 clones, 84% seen only once; the top ten take 11% to 15%. The sequencing sample was made of peripheral blood. The receptors were gathered from a man aged 18-30 years with active or convalescent COVID-19. Each CDR3 is given with its conserved first and last residue. Fields, in order: J gene, D gene, clone size, V gene, CDR3 protein, CDR3 DNA. D genes are given only for firm matches. The listing skips clone size in some rows; elsewhere it reads once, few, many or a size class.

TRBJ1-5	TRBD1	NA	TRBV27	CASSLQGQPNQPQHF	TGTGCCAGCAGTTTACAGGGACAGCCCAATCAGCCCCAGCATTTT
TRBJ2-7	TRBD2	once	TRBV9	CASSVAAGLSYEQYF	TGTGCCAGCAGCGTAGCAGCGGGACTTTCCTACGAGCAGTACTTC
TRBJ2-1	TRBD2	NA	TRBV4-1	CASSQGRGGAGKQFF	TGCGCCAGCAGCCAAGGTCGCGGGGGGGCTGGGAAGCAGTTCTTC
TRBJ2-7	NA	NA	TRBV29-1	CSVKDSLPYEQYF	TGCAGCGTCAAGGACAGTCTTCCCTACGAGCAGTACTTC
TRBJ2-6	NA	NA	TRBV24-1	CATSDFGAGANVLTF	TGTGCCACCAGTGATTTTGGGGCAGGGGCCAACGTCCTGACTTTC
TRBJ2-1	NA	once	TRBV5-1	CASHRDPAPIDNEQFF	TGCGCCAGCCACAGGGACCCCGCACCAATTGACAATGAGCAGTTCTTC
TRBJ2-7	NA	NA	TRBV9	CASSVGAGSYEQYF	TGTGCCAGCAGCGTAGGGGCAGGATCGTACGAGCAGTACTTC
TRBJ2-2	TRBD1	NA	TRBV2	CAGTGGYKSGELFF	TGTGCCGGTACAGGGGGCTATAAGTCCGGGGAGCTGTTTTTT
TRBJ1-2	NA	NA	TRBV13	CASSSLRDPTTYGYTF	TGTGCCAGCAGCTCCCTTCGAGACCCTACTACCTATGGCTACACCTTC
TRBJ2-7	TRBD1	NA	TRBV5-1	CASSPGQGRNYEQYF	TGCGCCAGCAGCCCTGGACAGGGGAGGAACTACGAGCAGTACTTC
TRBJ2-2	NA	NA	TRBV11-2	CASSFRGGLAVNTGELFF	TGTGCCAGCAGCTTTAGAGGGGGGCTAGCGGTCAACACCGGGGAGCTGTTTTTT
TRBJ1-1	TRBD1	NA	TRBV19	CASSRTGRNTEAFF	TGTGCCAGTAGTAGGACAGGGAGGAACACTGAAGCTTTCTTT
TRBJ1-3	TRBD1	NA	TRBV7-2	CASSLYRGEGTIYF	TGTGCCAGCAGCTTGTACAGGGGAGAGGGCACCATATATTTT
TRBJ2-2	NA	once	TRBV30	CAWRLGSNGELFF	TGTGCCTGGAGGCTCGGGAGTAACGGGGAGCTGTTTTTT
TRBJ2-5	TRBD2	NA	TRBV7-6	CASSLAGGGASETQYF	TGTGCCAGCAGCTTAGCGGGCGGGGGGGCCAGTGAGACCCAGTACTTC
TRBJ2-2	TRBD2	NA	TRBV5-4	CASSQSGGASGELFF	TGTGCCAGCAGTCAGAGCGGGGGGGCCTCCGGGGAGCTGTTTTTT
TRBJ1-5	NA	NA	TRBV12-1	CASSYRTEPTQPQHF	TGTGCCAGCAGCTACCGGACAGAACCCACTCAGCCCCAGCATTTT
TRBJ2-2	TRBD1	few	TRBV25-1	CASSEDRDTGELFF	TGTGCCAGCAGTGAAGACAGGGACACCGGGGAGCTGTTTTTT